The present TCR beta chain was sequenced within a study of human T cells and chemical hapten exposure. As for the study in general: The variation in per-sample TCR yields arose mainly from small differences in pooled library volumes. General study points: TCRs at a frequency above 1 in 1000 stayed unchanged with DPC sensitization.

Extraction yielded total RNA from whole blood (unfractionated). In regard to this clonotype: Its antigen is still unknown.

The CDR3 spans 18 residues. CDR1 is MDHEN and CDR2 is SYDVKM in the germline V gene. Trimming removed 4 bases from V and 7 bases from J; junction bases left unmatched: 13. Individual cDNA molecules in this library carried unique molecular identifiers. Original processing notes: Samples had a median of 95,638 TCRs, ranging roughly 23,224 to 690,600. TCRdb passed the 5' RACE reads through MiXCR, listing each CDR3 protein once. The V and J calls and clone size come from TCRdb's table, not from the authors' own analysis. The sample has 110,000 or so distinct CDR3 sequences, around a fifth seen once. This TCR came from a human donor in good health. V gene TRBV28 combines with J gene TRBJ2-1; 13 nucleotides align to TRBD2. The CDR3 loop is CASSSPLLAGGPRNEQFF. The CDR3 DNA is TGTGCCAGCAGTTCGCCGTTACTAGCGGGAGGGCCGAGGAATGAGCAGTTCTTC.